This T cell receptor (beta chain) is drawn from a study of blood T cells in healthy people across ages. Trimming left V 3 bases short and J 3 bases short, with 9 bases between. From germline, CDR1 is SEHNR and CDR2 FQNEAQ (reference sequence). The CDR3 covers 13 residues. They isolated at least 6 million PBMCs from each sample. It was with a sample-barcoded 5' primer and a J-beta primer mix that a second PCR of about 7 to 12 cycles was run. TCRdb reprocessed the 5' RACE reads with MiXCR, giving one entry per CDR3 protein. The sample includes about 1.8 million distinct CDR3 sequences, roughly 52% of them seen just once.

This rearrangement joins TRBV7-9 to TRBJ2-7; D is undetermined. The origin of this receptor is a woman in her forties in good health. Sequenced: blood. This CDR3 is CASSFIQSYEQYF. CDR3 bases: TGTGCCAGCAGCTTTATACAGAGCTACGAGCAGTACTTC.